Listed below are T cell receptor beta chains from one sample, sequenced in a study of blood T cell repertoires in COVID-19. TCRdb keeps only in-frame clones here, not all; method: immunoSEQ multiplex PCR. Among roughly 230,000 clones listed, nearly 95% were seen once. Input material: peripheral blood. Receptors originate from a man between 25 and 39 years old with COVID-19, enrolled during active disease. Each CDR3 is given with its conserved first and last residue. A D gene is named only where the DNA matches it firmly. Some rows have no size entry. The others give once, few or many, or a class for an expanded clone.

clone_size: -; j_call: TRBJ2-1; v_call: TRBV7-2; d_call: TRBD2; cdr3_aa: CASSMGLAGGFEQFF; cdr3_nt: TGTGCCAGCAGCATGGGACTAGCGGGGGGGTTTGAGCAGTTCTTC
clone_size: -; j_call: TRBJ2-7; v_call: TRBV12-3/TRBV12-4; d_call: -; cdr3_aa: CASSLARSYEQYF; cdr3_nt: TGTGCCAGCAGTTTAGCGCGTTCCTACGAGCAGTACTTC
clone_size: -; j_call: TRBJ1-2; v_call: TRBV7-6; d_call: TRBD1; cdr3_aa: CASSPGRTGGAYGYTF; cdr3_nt: TGTGCCAGCAGCCCCGGACGAACAGGGGGGGCTTATGGCTACACCTTC
clone_size: -; j_call: TRBJ2-7; v_call: TRBV5-5; d_call: TRBD2; cdr3_aa: CASSLIPTSGESPYEQYF; cdr3_nt: TGTGCCAGCAGCTTAATTCCGACTAGCGGGGAATCGCCCTACGAGCAGTACTTC
clone_size: -; j_call: TRBJ1-2; v_call: TRBV5-1; d_call: TRBD1; cdr3_aa: CASSLTGTGDDYGYTF; cdr3_nt: TGCGCCAGCAGCTTAACCGGGACAGGGGACGACTATGGCTACACCTTC
clone_size: few; j_call: TRBJ1-2; v_call: TRBV18; d_call: TRBD1; cdr3_aa: CASSPLDRANGYTF; cdr3_nt: TGTGCCAGCTCACCCCTGGACAGGGCAAACGGCTACACCTTC
clone_size: -; j_call: TRBJ2-2; v_call: TRBV5-1; d_call: -; cdr3_aa: CASSLGGGSTGELFF; cdr3_nt: TGCGCCAGCAGCTTGGGTGGAGGTTCCACCGGGGAGCTGTTTTTT
clone_size: -; j_call: TRBJ2-7; v_call: TRBV10-1; d_call: TRBD1; cdr3_aa: CASSPRTGGSYEQYF; cdr3_nt: TGCGCCAGCAGCCCCAGGACAGGGGGATCCTACGAGCAGTACTTC
clone_size: -; j_call: TRBJ1-2; v_call: TRBV27; d_call: -; cdr3_aa: CASSSAGAPLFYGYTF; cdr3_nt: TGTGCCAGCAGTTCGGCAGGGGCCCCTTTATTCTATGGCTACACCTTC
clone_size: few; j_call: TRBJ1-2; v_call: TRBV29-1; d_call: TRBD1; cdr3_aa: CSVEEELDRDYTF; cdr3_nt: TGCAGCGTTGAGGAGGAACTCGACAGGGACTACACCTTC
clone_size: -; j_call: TRBJ1-1; v_call: TRBV7-9; d_call: -; cdr3_aa: CASSSTGNTEAFF; cdr3_nt: TGTGCCAGCAGCTCGACAGGGAACACTGAAGCTTTCTTT
clone_size: -; j_call: TRBJ2-5; v_call: TRBV11-2; d_call: TRBD2; cdr3_aa: CASSDTSGGRQETQYF; cdr3_nt: TGTGCCAGCAGCGACACTAGCGGGGGGCGCCAAGAGACCCAGTACTTC
clone_size: -; j_call: TRBJ1-6; v_call: TRBV7-6; d_call: -; cdr3_aa: CASSLGERGRESPLHF; cdr3_nt: TGTGCCAGCAGCTTAGGAGAACGGGGGCGGGAGTCACCCCTCCACTTT
clone_size: once; j_call: TRBJ1-2; v_call: TRBV5-5; d_call: TRBD1; cdr3_aa: CASSIELGQEAYGYTF; cdr3_nt: TGTGCCAGCAGCATAGAATTGGGACAGGAAGCCTATGGCTACACCTTC
clone_size: -; j_call: TRBJ1-2; v_call: TRBV6-6; d_call: -; cdr3_aa: CASSPLGGGDYGYTF; cdr3_nt: TGTGCCAGCAGTCCCCTGGGGGGGGGCGACTATGGCTACACCTTC
clone_size: -; j_call: TRBJ1-1; v_call: TRBV10-3; d_call: TRBD1; cdr3_aa: CAISDGQGAFF; cdr3_nt: TGTGCCATCAGTGATGGACAGGGCGCTTTCTTT
clone_size: -; j_call: TRBJ2-7; v_call: TRBV6-5; d_call: -; cdr3_aa: CASSLGTVGYEQYF; cdr3_nt: TGTGCCAGCAGCCTCGGTACAGTAGGCTACGAGCAGTACTTC
clone_size: -; j_call: TRBJ2-2; v_call: TRBV19; d_call: -; cdr3_aa: CASSRGRETGELFF; cdr3_nt: TGTGCCAGTTCCCGAGGGCGAGAGACCGGGGAGCTGTTTTTT
clone_size: few; j_call: TRBJ2-7; v_call: TRBV7-7; d_call: -; cdr3_aa: CASSPRTDSYEQYF; cdr3_nt: TGTGCCAGCAGCCCTCGGACAGACTCCTACGAGCAGTACTTC
clone_size: few; j_call: TRBJ1-2; v_call: TRBV3-1/TRBV3-2; d_call: -; cdr3_aa: CASSPVVREGYGYTF; cdr3_nt: TGTGCCAGCAGCCCCGTCGTCAGGGAGGGCTATGGCTACACCTTC
clone_size: -; j_call: TRBJ1-2; v_call: TRBV4-1; d_call: TRBD1; cdr3_aa: CASSRDRGTDYGYTF; cdr3_nt: TGCGCCAGCAGCCGAGACAGGGGGACTGACTATGGCTACACCTTC
clone_size: -; j_call: TRBJ2-2; v_call: TRBV6-2/TRBV6-3; d_call: TRBD1; cdr3_aa: CASSFWQGDTGELFF; cdr3_nt: TGTGCCAGCAGTTTCTGGCAGGGGGACACCGGGGAGCTGTTTTTT
clone_size: -; j_call: TRBJ2-3; v_call: TRBV27; d_call: -; cdr3_aa: CASSLFPTDTQYF; cdr3_nt: TGTGCCAGCAGTTTATTCCCGACAGATACGCAGTATTTT
clone_size: -; j_call: TRBJ2-2; v_call: TRBV7-3; d_call: TRBD2; cdr3_aa: CASSQRRGRDTGELFF; cdr3_nt: TGTGCCAGCAGCCAACGGCGGGGGAGGGACACCGGGGAGCTGTTTTTT
clone_size: -; j_call: TRBJ2-7; v_call: TRBV19; d_call: TRBD2; cdr3_aa: CASSPAGLDYEQYF; cdr3_nt: TGTGCCAGTAGTCCTGCAGGACTAGATTACGAGCAGTACTTC
clone_size: -; j_call: TRBJ2-3; v_call: TRBV5-1; d_call: TRBD2; cdr3_aa: CASSTGLAGGTKGTDTQYF; cdr3_nt: TGCGCCAGCAGCACGGGACTAGCGGGGGGTACGAAAGGCACAGATACGCAGTATTTT
clone_size: once; j_call: TRBJ1-3; v_call: TRBV6-5; d_call: -; cdr3_aa: CASTGTGNTIYF; cdr3_nt: TGTGCCAGTACAGGGACTGGAAACACCATATATTTT
clone_size: once; j_call: TRBJ2-7; v_call: TRBV7-2; d_call: -; cdr3_aa: CASTQDTYYEQYF; cdr3_nt: TGTGCCAGCACCCAGGACACTTACTACGAGCAGTACTTC
clone_size: -; j_call: TRBJ1-3; v_call: TRBV19; d_call: -; cdr3_aa: CASSIWHTIYF; cdr3_nt: TGTGCCAGTAGTATATGGCACACCATATATTTT
clone_size: once; j_call: TRBJ2-7; v_call: TRBV5-4; d_call: TRBD1; cdr3_aa: CASSLALGQLGGEQYF; cdr3_nt: TGTGCCAGCAGCTTGGCCTTGGGACAGCTCGGAGGCGAGCAGTACTTC
clone_size: -; j_call: TRBJ1-5; v_call: TRBV9; d_call: -; cdr3_aa: CASSVGGGTQPQHF; cdr3_nt: TGTGCCAGCAGCGTAGGAGGCGGGACCCAGCCCCAGCATTTT
clone_size: -; j_call: TRBJ2-2; v_call: TRBV24-1; d_call: -; cdr3_aa: CATSPQGNTGELFF; cdr3_nt: TGTGCCACCAGTCCTCAGGGAAACACCGGGGAGCTGTTTTTT
clone_size: -; j_call: TRBJ2-7; v_call: TRBV6-2/TRBV6-3; d_call: TRBD1; cdr3_aa: CASSEPPGQGRYEQYF; cdr3_nt: TGTGCCAGCAGCGAACCGCCCGGACAGGGTAGATACGAGCAGTACTTC
clone_size: -; j_call: TRBJ2-3; v_call: TRBV10-3; d_call: TRBD1; cdr3_aa: CAISEMDRGRKDTQYF; cdr3_nt: TGTGCCATCAGTGAGATGGACAGGGGGAGGAAAGATACGCAGTATTTT
clone_size: -; j_call: TRBJ2-1; v_call: TRBV27; d_call: TRBD1; cdr3_aa: CASTNLTGAKYNEQFF; cdr3_nt: TGTGCCAGCACCAATTTGACAGGGGCAAAGTACAATGAGCAGTTCTTC
clone_size: -; j_call: TRBJ1-6; v_call: TRBV6-5; d_call: -; cdr3_aa: CASKQINSPLHF; cdr3_nt: TGTGCCAGCAAACAAATTAATTCACCCCTCCACTTT
clone_size: -; j_call: TRBJ2-1; v_call: TRBV5-1; d_call: TRBD1; cdr3_aa: CASSLGDRALREQFF; cdr3_nt: TGCGCCAGCAGCTTGGGGGACAGGGCTTTGAGGGAGCAGTTCTTC
clone_size: -; j_call: TRBJ1-1; v_call: TRBV3-1/TRBV3-2; d_call: -; cdr3_aa: CASSQDSAADTEAFF; cdr3_nt: TGTGCCAGCAGCCAGGACAGTGCTGCCGACACTGAAGCTTTCTTT
clone_size: once; j_call: TRBJ1-1; v_call: TRBV3-1/TRBV3-2; d_call: -; cdr3_aa: CASSQMQGGTEAFF; cdr3_nt: TGTGCCAGCAGCCAAATGCAGGGTGGCACTGAAGCTTTCTTT
clone_size: -; j_call: TRBJ2-1; v_call: TRBV5-1; d_call: -; cdr3_aa: CASSLANVVAGSNEQFF; cdr3_nt: TGCGCCAGCAGCTTGGCCAACGTTGTCGCAGGGTCCAATGAGCAGTTCTTC
clone_size: -; j_call: TRBJ1-5; v_call: TRBV20-1; d_call: -; cdr3_aa: CSASADLGNQPQHF; cdr3_nt: TGCAGTGCTAGTGCAGACTTGGGCAATCAGCCCCAGCATTTT
clone_size: -; j_call: TRBJ1-1; v_call: TRBV18; d_call: -; cdr3_aa: CASSPWDSGGMDTEAFF; cdr3_nt: TGTGCCAGCTCACCTTGGGATTCCGGCGGGATGGACACTGAAGCTTTCTTT
clone_size: -; j_call: TRBJ2-7; v_call: TRBV19; d_call: TRBD1; cdr3_aa: CASTLTGASYEQYF; cdr3_nt: TGTGCCAGTACCTTGACAGGGGCCTCCTACGAGCAGTACTTC
clone_size: -; j_call: TRBJ1-2; v_call: TRBV3-1/TRBV3-2; d_call: -; cdr3_aa: CASSQTAGGGYTF; cdr3_nt: TGTGCCAGCAGCCAGACAGCCGGGGGTGGCTACACCTTC
clone_size: -; j_call: TRBJ1-5; v_call: TRBV13; d_call: -; cdr3_aa: CASSLSRYNQPQHF; cdr3_nt: TGTGCCAGCAGCTTAAGCCGCTACAATCAGCCCCAGCATTTT
clone_size: -; j_call: TRBJ1-2; v_call: TRBV2; d_call: -; cdr3_aa: CASSGDSIYGYTF; cdr3_nt: TGTGCCAGCAGTGGGGACTCGATCTATGGCTACACCTTC
clone_size: -; j_call: TRBJ2-3; v_call: TRBV24-1; d_call: TRBD1; cdr3_aa: CATSDQDRGGTDTQYF; cdr3_nt: TGTGCCACCAGTGACCAGGACAGGGGGGGCACAGATACGCAGTATTTT
clone_size: -; j_call: TRBJ2-3; v_call: TRBV6-5; d_call: TRBD1; cdr3_aa: CASCRDRGTDTQYF; cdr3_nt: TGTGCCAGTTGCCGGGACAGGGGCACAGATACGCAGTATTTT